This T cell receptor beta chain comes out of a study of shared clonotypes between healthy human individuals. Study-level results: Naive CD4 clonotypes were shared across a few donors at 4.5% to 6%.

Clones were sequenced by immunoSEQ multiplex PCR, and TCRdb holds only the in-frame ones, with some missing. The repertoire holds some 95,000 clones, with 67% as singletons. As for this clone: Its antigen is as yet unknown.

Germline CDR1 reads SEHNR; CDR2 reads FQNEAQ (reference sequence). V was clipped by 4 bases and J by 5 bases, with 9 bases between them. CDR3 length: 13 amino acids. The source of this sequence is a young man in good health. The chain links TRBV7-9 to TRBJ1-5; no clear D. The sequenced sample consisted of memory CD8+ T cells sorted from blood. Subset noted: CD45RO+ cells pooled with CCR7-negative TemRA cells. The CDR3 protein is CASSYLDDQPQHF. CDR3 DNA sequence: TGTGCCAGCAGCTACCTAGACGATCAGCCCCAGCATTTT.